These 11 T cell receptor beta chains originate from one sample sequenced in a study of T cells in Graves' hyperthyroidism and ophthalmopathy. Amplified TCR beta CDR3 regions derived from RNA transcripts. Initially, a first-round RT-PCR of the TCR CDR3 employed the HTBI primer set. From the multiplex PCR reads, TCRdb called clonotypes with MiXCR, one entry per CDR3 protein. The repertoire consists of approximately 530,000 distinct CDR3 sequences, with just under 20% occurring once and the leading ten covering over 45%. What was sequenced was blood. All receptors derive from a middle-aged man with Graves' ophthalmopathy.

As concerns this clonotype: One end of the junction varies from germline; a read error may be responsible. V gene TRBV7-7 combines with J gene TRBJ2-3; the match to TRBD2 covers 12 bases. The CDR3 totals 16 residues. Germline loops: CDR1 SSHAT, CDR2 FNYEAQ (reference sequence). CDR3 coding DNA: TGTGCTAGCAGCTCCCCGGGACTAGCGGGTCCGTCTACGCAGTATTTT. It yields the protein CASSSPGLAGPSTQYF.

In this sample, this clonotype turned up a few times. CDR3 loop: CASSESVVAGVTNTGELFF. The CDR3, as DNA: TGCGCCAGCAGTGAGTCGGTCGTAGCGGGGGTGACGAACACCGGGGAGCTGTTTTTT. The genes are TRBV10-1 and TRBJ2-2; 9 nucleotides match TRBD2. Germline-derived CDR1 and CDR2 are WNHNN and SYGVQD (reference sequence). Germline trimming cut 0 bases from V and 0 bases from J; bases unmatched to any gene: 8. The CDR3 runs to 19 residues.

This clonotype was recorded at least ten times. The gene calls are TRBV18 and TRBJ1-2, with D maybe TRBD1 (5 bases). The germline CDR1 and CDR2 sequences are KGHSH and LQKENI. Trimming pared 6 bases from V and 6 bases from J, leaving 11 bases between. The CDR3 is made up of 12 amino acids. CDR3 sequence (DNA): TGTGCCAGCTCGCAGGGAGGTCATGGCTACACCTTC. Translated, it gives CASSQGGHGYTF.

V usage is TRBV10-3 and J usage is TRBJ1-1; 7 nucleotides line up with TRBD1. V lost 9 bases, J lost 9 bases, and 7 bases stayed unmatched. CDR1 and CDR2 from the germline V gene are ENHRY and SYGVKD. The CDR3 runs 11 residues. CDR3 residues: CAIGTASKAFF. DNA for the CDR3: TGTGCCATTGGGACAGCCAGTAAAGCTTTCTTT.

The sample holds a few counts of this clonotype. The rearrangement uses TRBV12-3 or TRBV12-4 and TRBJ2-7, with TRBD1 identical over 9 bases. The CDR3 loop spans 16 amino acids. V shed 6 bases, J shed 2 bases, and the junction held 11 bases outside the gene matches. As DNA, the CDR3 is TGTGCCAGCAGCGCCTCGATGGGACAGGGAACCTACGAGCAGTACTTC. Translation gives CASSASMGQGTYEQYF.

This chain links TRBV20-1 with TRBJ2-5, with 15 bases that match TRBD2. V dropped 6 bases and J dropped 7; count of bases not matched to a gene: 12. The V gene's germline CDR1 is DFQATT and CDR2 SNEGSKA (reference sequence). The CDR3 loop spans 16 amino acids. In DNA form, the CDR3 reads TGCAGTGCGCTAGGGACTAGCGGGGGGTTTAGTGGGACCCAGTACTTC. Translation gives CSALGTSGGFSGTQYF.

Notes on this clonotype: A read error may explain this, as a much larger clone is one base away. The CDR3 sequence: CAWSGTSGYSEQFF. The CDR3 DNA follows: TGTGCCTGGAGTGGGACTAGCGGTTACAGTGAGCAGTTCTTC. The chain employs TRBV30 and TRBJ2-1; 10 bases match TRBD2. The length of the CDR3 is 14 residues. Germline assignment: CDR1 GTSNPN and CDR2 SVGIG (reference sequence). Drawing the rest from reference TRBV30 and TRBJ2-1, the complete variable domain is SQTIHQWPATLVQPVGSPLSLECTVEGTSNPNLYWYRQAAGRGLQLLFYSVGIGQISSEVPQNLSASRPQDRQFILSSKKLLLSDSGFYLCAWSGTSGYSEQFFGPGTRLTVL.

Only a few counts were recorded for this clonotype. The rearrangement joins TRBV10-3 to TRBJ1-1; 7 nucleotides line up with TRBD1. Germline trimming cut 5 bases from V and 3 bases from J; bases unmatched to any gene: 6. In germline, CDR1 is ENHRY, CDR2 SYGVKD. The CDR3 loop spans 14 amino acids. The CDR3, as DNA: TGTGCCATCAGTCCCGGGACAGAGTACACTGAAGCTTTCTTT. Translation: CAISPGTEYTEAFF.

This clonotype was detected only a few times. V gene TRBV19 combines with J gene TRBJ2-5; a possible D gene is TRBD1 (5 bases). CDR1 LNHDA and CDR2 SQIVND come from the germline V gene (reference sequence). The CDR3 is 14 amino acids. V was trimmed by 5 bases and J by 5 bases, leaving 15 bases between them. The CDR3 protein is CASSSQGSGETQYF. Here the CDR3 DNA reads TGTGCCAGTAGTTCGCAGGGATCTGGTGAGACCCAGTACTTC.

There are many counts of this clonotype. The genes are TRBV18 and TRBJ1-5; 8 bases line up with TRBD1. Germline V gene data show CDR1 as KGHSH and CDR2 as LQKENI. J lost 7 bases, V lost 1 base, and 9 bases had no gene match. The CDR3 covers 16 residues. Written as DNA, the CDR3 is TGTGCCAGCTCACCACGTGGACAGGGTGGAGGACAGCCCCAGCATTTT. Translation gives CASSPRGQGGGQPQHF.

This chain uses TRBV28 with TRBJ2-3; D unclear. Germline V CDR1 and CDR2: MDHEN, SYDVKM. The CDR3 runs 14 residues. The V and J ends lost 4 bases and 7 bases respectively, with 15 bases between them. The CDR3 spells CASSSSPARNTQYF. CDR3 nucleotides: TGTGCCAGCAGTTCCTCACCGGCAAGAAATACGCAGTATTTT.